A selection of T cell receptor beta chains follows, all from one sample in a study of blood T cells in healthy people across ages. A single record per CDR3 protein comes from TCRdb applying MiXCR to the 5' RACE reads. This table has about 1,500,000 distinct CDR3 sequences, roughly 28% appearing once. The sequencing input was blood. Every receptor here comes from a woman under 40 in good health. The CDR3 runs from the conserved cysteine through the conserved F or W. D genes are given only for firm matches. Only part of the rows carry a size: once, few, many, or a class if the clone is expanded.

abundance,j_gene,v_gene,d_gene,CDR3aa,CDR3nt
few,TRBJ2-1,TRBV5-1,TRBD2,CASSYAAGRAYNEQFF,TGCGCCAGCAGCTACGCGGCCGGGAGGGCATACAATGAGCAGTTCTTC
-,TRBJ2-7,TRBV3-1,-,CASSQDPATDSSYEQYF,TGTGCCAGCAGCCAAGATCCTGCGACGGATAGCTCCTACGAGCAGTACTTC
-,TRBJ2-2,TRBV12-3/TRBV12-4,TRBD1,CASSLSKTGGRVNTGELFF,TGTGCCAGCAGTTTATCCAAGACAGGGGGCAGGGTAAACACCGGGGAGCTGTTTTTT
-,TRBJ2-7,TRBV15,-,CATSIPDGSSSYEQYF,TGTGCCACCAGCATTCCCGACGGTTCTAGCTCCTACGAGCAGTACTTC
-,TRBJ2-3,TRBV4-1,TRBD2,CASSQTSGRDTQYF,TGCGCCAGCAGCCAAACTAGCGGGCGGGATACGCAGTATTTT
-,TRBJ2-5,TRBV6-2/TRBV6-3,-,CASSYPRQQETQYF,TGTGCCAGCAGTTACCCCCGGCAGCAAGAGACCCAGTACTTC
few,TRBJ2-3,TRBV5-4,TRBD2,CASSSGLAGGAFDTQYF,TGTGCCAGCAGCTCGGGACTAGCGGGGGGAGCTTTCGATACGCAGTATTTT
-,TRBJ2-3,TRBV2,-,CASMMIRGTTDTQYF,TGTGCCAGCATGATGATTCGGGGCACCACAGATACGCAGTATTTT
many,TRBJ2-7,TRBV10-3,TRBD1,CAIRDGQGADEQYF,TGTGCCATCAGGGATGGACAGGGGGCAGACGAGCAGTACTTC
-,TRBJ1-4,TRBV25-1,-,CASSEWQKGREKLFF,TGTGCCAGCAGTGAATGGCAGAAGGGGAGGGAAAAACTGTTTTTT
many,TRBJ1-2,TRBV29-1,-,CSAPTNYGYTF,TGCAGCGCCCCTACTAACTATGGCTACACCTTC
few,TRBJ1-1,TRBV20-1,TRBD1,CSANDRAGNTEAFF,TGCAGTGCTAACGACAGGGCCGGGAACACTGAAGCTTTCTTT
once,TRBJ1-1,TRBV29-1,TRBD1,CSVAPDRAGTEAFF,TGCAGCGTCGCACCGGACAGGGCAGGCACTGAAGCTTTCTTT
-,TRBJ1-2,TRBV28,-,CASSWYGAYGYTF,TGTGCCAGCAGTTGGTACGGTGCATATGGCTACACCTTC
many,TRBJ2-1,TRBV6-5,TRBD2,CASSRTSGRHEQFF,TGTGCCAGCAGTCGGACTAGCGGGAGGCATGAGCAGTTCTTC
once,TRBJ2-1,TRBV4-1,-,CASSQGLRGPGEQFF,TGCGCCAGCAGCCAAGGGTTGCGGGGACCGGGTGAGCAGTTCTTC
-,TRBJ2-2,TRBV6-1,TRBD1,CASSGRQGAVGGELFF,TGTGCCAGCAGTGGCAGACAGGGTGCGGTAGGCGGGGAGCTGTTTTTT
-,TRBJ1-2,TRBV18,TRBD1,CASSRVTGAGYGYTF,TGTGCCAGCTCACGAGTGACAGGGGCGGGCTATGGCTACACCTTC
-,TRBJ2-5,TRBV28,-,CASRPRLRRETQYF,TGTGCCAGCAGACCGAGGCTCCGGAGGGAGACCCAGTACTTC
-,TRBJ2-1,TRBV7-2,TRBD2,CASSIGLAGGNNEQFF,TGTGCCAGCAGCATAGGCCTAGCGGGGGGGAACAATGAGCAGTTCTTC
many,TRBJ2-5,TRBV20-1,-,CSASSSMETQYF,TGCAGTGCTAGTTCATCCATGGAGACCCAGTACTTC
few,TRBJ1-1,TRBV28,-,CASSLIGVRVEAFF,TGTGCCAGCAGTTTAATCGGGGTCCGCGTTGAAGCTTTCTTT
few,TRBJ1-2,TRBV7-9,-,CASTHSGNYGYTF,TGTGCCAGCACCCACTCGGGGAACTATGGCTACACCTTC
-,TRBJ2-1,TRBV10-3,-,CASSEWEDNEQFF,TGTGCCAGCAGTGAGTGGGAGGACAATGAGCAGTTCTTC
-,TRBJ1-4,TRBV7-9,TRBD1,CASSLDRTGGDEKLFF,TGTGCCAGCAGCTTAGACCGGACAGGGGGCGATGAAAAACTGTTTTTT
-,TRBJ1-1,TRBV12-3/TRBV12-4,-,CASSFGGVGEAFF,TGTGCCAGCAGTTTCGGGGGGGTCGGAGAAGCTTTCTTT
few,TRBJ2-7,TRBV10-3,TRBD1,CAIRGGQGAYEQYF,TGTGCCATCAGGGGAGGACAGGGGGCTTACGAGCAGTACTTC
few,TRBJ1-2,TRBV20-1,TRBD1,CSAREQGGYGYTF,TGCAGTGCTAGGGAACAGGGGGGCTATGGCTACACCTTC
-,TRBJ1-1,TRBV20-1,TRBD1,CSASSRDSEAFF,TGCAGTGCTAGCTCCCGGGACAGCGAAGCTTTCTTT
few,TRBJ1-2,TRBV20-1,TRBD1,CSARGQGADGYTF,TGCAGTGCTAGAGGCCAGGGGGCGGATGGCTACACCTTC
-,TRBJ2-7,TRBV7-9,-,CASSLDPRAAPKAEQYF,TGTGCCAGCAGCTTAGATCCGCGGGCAGCCCCTAAGGCTGAGCAGTACTTC
once,TRBJ2-5,TRBV15,-,CATSRDPSTRGNEQYF,TGTGCCACCAGCAGAGATCCCAGCACCCGAGGGAATGAGCAGTACTTC
-,TRBJ2-5,TRBV5-6,TRBD2,CASSLGSKLAEQETQHF,TGTGCCAGCAGCTTGGGATCCAAACTAGCGGAGCAAGAGACCCAGCACTTC
many,TRBJ2-7,TRBV27,-,CASSLGVVGEQYF,TGTGCCAGCAGTTTAGGGGTCGTTGGCGAGCAGTACTTC
-,TRBJ1-1,TRBV20-1,-,CNVPGRNTEAFF,TGCAATGTCCCTGGCAGGAACACTGAAGCTTTCTTT
few,TRBJ2-7,TRBV20-1,-,CSARDPGRNEQYF,TGCAGTGCTAGAGATCCGGGACGAAACGAGCAGTACTTC